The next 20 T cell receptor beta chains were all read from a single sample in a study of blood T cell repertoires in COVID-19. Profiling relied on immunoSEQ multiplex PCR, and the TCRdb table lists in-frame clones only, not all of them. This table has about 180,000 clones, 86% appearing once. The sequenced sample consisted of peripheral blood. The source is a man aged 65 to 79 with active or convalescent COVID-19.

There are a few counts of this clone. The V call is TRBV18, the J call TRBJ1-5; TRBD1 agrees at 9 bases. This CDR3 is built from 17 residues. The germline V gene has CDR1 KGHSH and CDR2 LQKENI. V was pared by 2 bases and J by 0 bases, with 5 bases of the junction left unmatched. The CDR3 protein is CASSPGDRGNSNQPQHF. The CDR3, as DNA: TGTGCCAGCTCACCAGGAGACAGGGGGAATAGCAATCAGCCCCAGCATTTT.

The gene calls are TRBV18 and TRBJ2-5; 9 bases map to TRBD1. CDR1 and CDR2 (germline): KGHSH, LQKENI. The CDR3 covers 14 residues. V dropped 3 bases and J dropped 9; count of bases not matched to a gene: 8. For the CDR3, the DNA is TGTGCCAGCTCACCGGGGACAGGGCCCGAGGCCCAGTACTTC. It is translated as CASSPGTGPEAQYF.

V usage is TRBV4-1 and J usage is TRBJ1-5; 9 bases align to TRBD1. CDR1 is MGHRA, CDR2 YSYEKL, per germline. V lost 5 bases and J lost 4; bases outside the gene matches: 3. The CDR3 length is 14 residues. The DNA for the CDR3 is TGCGCCAGCAGCACGGGACAGGGTAATCAGCCCCAGCATTTT. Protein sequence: CASSTGQGNQPQHF.

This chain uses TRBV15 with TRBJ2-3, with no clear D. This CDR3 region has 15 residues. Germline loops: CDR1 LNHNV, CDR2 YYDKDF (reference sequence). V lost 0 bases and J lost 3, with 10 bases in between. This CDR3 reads CATSRDPLRTDTQYF. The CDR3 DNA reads TGTGCCACCAGCAGAGATCCCCTGAGAACAGATACGCAGTATTTT.

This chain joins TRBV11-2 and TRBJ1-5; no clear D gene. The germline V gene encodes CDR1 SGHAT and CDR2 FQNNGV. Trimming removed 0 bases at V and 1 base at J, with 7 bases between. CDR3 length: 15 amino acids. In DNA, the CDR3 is TGTGCCAGCAGCTTAGAACTTTTGAGCAATCAGCCCCAGCATTTT. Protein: CASSLELLSNQPQHF.

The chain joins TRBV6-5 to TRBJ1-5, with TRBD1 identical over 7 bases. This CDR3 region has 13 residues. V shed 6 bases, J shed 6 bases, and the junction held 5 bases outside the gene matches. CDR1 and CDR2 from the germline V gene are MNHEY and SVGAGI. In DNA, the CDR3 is TGTGCCAGCAGAATAGGGGGCTCTCAGCCCCAGCATTTT. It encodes CASRIGGSQPQHF.

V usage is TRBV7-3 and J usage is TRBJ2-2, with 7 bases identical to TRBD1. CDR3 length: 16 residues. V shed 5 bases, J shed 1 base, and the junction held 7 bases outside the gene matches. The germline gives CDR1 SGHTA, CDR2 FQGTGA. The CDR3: CASSRKRTGNTGELFF. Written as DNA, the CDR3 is TGTGCCAGCAGCCGTAAAAGGACAGGGAACACCGGGGAGCTGTTTTTT.

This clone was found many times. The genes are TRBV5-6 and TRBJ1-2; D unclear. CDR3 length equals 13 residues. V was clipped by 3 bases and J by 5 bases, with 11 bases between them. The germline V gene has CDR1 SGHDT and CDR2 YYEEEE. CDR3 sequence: CASSSGEEYGYTF. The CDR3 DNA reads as TGTGCCAGCAGCTCCGGTGAGGAATATGGCTACACCTTC. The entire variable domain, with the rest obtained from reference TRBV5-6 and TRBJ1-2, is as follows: DAGVTQSPTHLIKTRGQQVTLRCSPKSGHDTVSWYQQALGQGPQFIFQYYEEEERQRGNFPDRFSGHQFPNYSSELNVNALLLGDSALYLCASSSGEEYGYTFGSGTRLTVV.

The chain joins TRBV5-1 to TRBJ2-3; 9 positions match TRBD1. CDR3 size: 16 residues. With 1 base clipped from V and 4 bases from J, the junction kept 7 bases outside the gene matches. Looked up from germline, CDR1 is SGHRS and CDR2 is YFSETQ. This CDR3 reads CASSLTLQGAADTQYF. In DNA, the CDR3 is TGCGCCAGCAGCTTGACTTTACAGGGGGCGGCAGATACGCAGTATTTT.

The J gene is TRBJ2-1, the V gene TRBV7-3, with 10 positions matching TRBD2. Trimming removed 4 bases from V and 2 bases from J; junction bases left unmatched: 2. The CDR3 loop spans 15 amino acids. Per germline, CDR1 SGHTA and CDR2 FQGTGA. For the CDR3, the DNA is TGTGCCAGCAGCTACCTAGCGGGGGCCTACAATGAGCAGTTCTTC. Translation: CASSYLAGAYNEQFF.

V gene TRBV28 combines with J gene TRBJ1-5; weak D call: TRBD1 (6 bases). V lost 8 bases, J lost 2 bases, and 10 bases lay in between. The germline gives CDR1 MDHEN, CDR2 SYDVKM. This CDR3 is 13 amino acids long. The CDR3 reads CASYRAGNQPQHF. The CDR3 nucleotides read TGTGCCAGCTACAGGGCAGGCAATCAGCCCCAGCATTTT.

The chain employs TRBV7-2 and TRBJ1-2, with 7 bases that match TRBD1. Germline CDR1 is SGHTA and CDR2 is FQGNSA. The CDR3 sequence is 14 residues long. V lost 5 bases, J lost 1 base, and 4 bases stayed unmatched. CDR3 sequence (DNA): TGTGCCAGCAGCCCCCAGGGGGATAACTATGGCTACACCTTC. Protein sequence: CASSPQGDNYGYTF. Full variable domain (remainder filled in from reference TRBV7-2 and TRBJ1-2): GAGVSQSPSNKVTEKGKDVELRCDPISGHTALYWYRQSLGQGLEFLIYFQGNSAPDKSGLPSDRFSAERTGGSVSTLTIQRTQQEDSAVYLCASSPQGDNYGYTFGSGTRLTVV.

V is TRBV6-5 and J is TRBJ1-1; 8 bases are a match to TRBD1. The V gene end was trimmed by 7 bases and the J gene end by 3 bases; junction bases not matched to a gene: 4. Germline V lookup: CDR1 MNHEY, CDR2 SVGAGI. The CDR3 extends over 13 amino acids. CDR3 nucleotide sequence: TGTGCCAGCAAGACAGGGGTTCACACTGAAGCTTTCTTT. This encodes CASKTGVHTEAFF.

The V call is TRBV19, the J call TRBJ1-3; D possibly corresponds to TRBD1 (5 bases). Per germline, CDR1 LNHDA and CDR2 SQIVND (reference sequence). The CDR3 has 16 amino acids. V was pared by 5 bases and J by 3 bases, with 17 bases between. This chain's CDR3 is CASSHQGPAIGNTIYF. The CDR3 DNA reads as TGTGCCAGTAGTCATCAGGGTCCTGCAATTGGAAACACCATATATTTT.

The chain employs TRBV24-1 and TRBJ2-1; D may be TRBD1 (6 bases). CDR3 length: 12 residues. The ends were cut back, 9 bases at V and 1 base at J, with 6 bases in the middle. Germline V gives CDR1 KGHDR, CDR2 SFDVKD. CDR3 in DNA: TGTGCCACCGGACAGTCCTACAATGAGCAGTTCTTC. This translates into CATGQSYNEQFF.

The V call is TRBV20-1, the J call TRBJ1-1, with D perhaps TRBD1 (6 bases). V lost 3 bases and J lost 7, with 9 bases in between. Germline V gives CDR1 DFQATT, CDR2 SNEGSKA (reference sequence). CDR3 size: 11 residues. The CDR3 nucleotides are TGCAGTGCTAGTCAGGGGATTGAAGCTTTCTTT. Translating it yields CSASQGIEAFF.

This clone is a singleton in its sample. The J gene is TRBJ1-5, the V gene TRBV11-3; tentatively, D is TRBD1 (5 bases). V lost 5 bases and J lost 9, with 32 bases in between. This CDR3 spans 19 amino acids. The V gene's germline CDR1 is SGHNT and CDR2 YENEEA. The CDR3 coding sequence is TGTGCCAGCAGCCCTGCAGTCACCAGACGGGGGACGGACGATAGGCCCCAGCATTTT. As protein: CASSPAVTRRGTDDRPQHF.

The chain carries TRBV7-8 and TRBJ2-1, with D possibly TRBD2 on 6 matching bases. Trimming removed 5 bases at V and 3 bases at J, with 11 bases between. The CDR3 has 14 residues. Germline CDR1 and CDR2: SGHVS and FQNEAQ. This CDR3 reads CASSAPGLYNEQFF. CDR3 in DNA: TGTGCCAGCAGCGCGCCGGGACTCTACAATGAGCAGTTCTTC.

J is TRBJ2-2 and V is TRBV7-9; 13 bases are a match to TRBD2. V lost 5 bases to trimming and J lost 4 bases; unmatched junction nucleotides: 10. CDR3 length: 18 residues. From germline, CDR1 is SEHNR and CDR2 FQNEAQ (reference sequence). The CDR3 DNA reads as TGTGCCAGCAGCCCGGGACTAGCGGGATATGTTGTCACCGGGGAGCTGTTTTTT. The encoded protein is CASSPGLAGYVVTGELFF.

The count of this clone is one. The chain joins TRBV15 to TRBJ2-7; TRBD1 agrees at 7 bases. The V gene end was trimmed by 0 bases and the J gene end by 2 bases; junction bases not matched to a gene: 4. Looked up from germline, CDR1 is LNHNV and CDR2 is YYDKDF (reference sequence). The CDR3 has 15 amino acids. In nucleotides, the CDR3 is TGTGCCACCAGCAGAGACCCGGGACAGCCCTACGAGCAGTACTTC. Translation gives CATSRDPGQPYEQYF.